The sequence of this T cell receptor (beta chain) was determined in a study of blood T cell repertoires in COVID-19. As for the study in general: The United States, Italy and Spain provided the acute and convalescent COVID-19 samples. T cells, B-cell-depleted T cells, or PBMCs provided the cDNA or gDNA that served as material.

Per the original data handling: Amplification with reference gene primers provided the estimates of nucleated cell counts. Profiled with immunoSEQ multiplex PCR; TCRdb holds only in-frame clones, not every one. Clone size and the V and J calls come from that table; the DNA yielded D and trimming. The top ten hold approximately 10% of the sample, which has about 210,000 clones, about nine tenths seen once. The study recruited people aged roughly 18 to 100 years across about two dozen US areas. The sequence came from a man aged 18-30 years with acute COVID-19. What was sequenced was PBMCs or T cells enriched from blood (not recorded which).

Here the CDR3 reads CASSLPGASVSPLHF. The DNA of the CDR3 is TGTGCCAGCAGCTTACCAGGGGCGTCCGTATCACCCCTCCACTTT. This chain joins TRBV11-3 and TRBJ1-6, with D maybe TRBD1 (6 bases). V was clipped by 2 bases and J by 10 bases, with 15 bases between them. The CDR3 spans 15 residues. Per germline, CDR1 SGHNT and CDR2 YENEEA.